This TCR beta chain was sequenced for a study of blood T cells in healthy people across ages. Study-wide context: Researchers report that template switching captured about one barcoded beta molecule per two T cells.

Looked up from germline, CDR1 is DFQATT and CDR2 is SNEGSKA (reference sequence). The CDR3 has 14 residues. V dropped 3 bases and J dropped 0 bases, with 12 bases sitting between them. Through a sample-barcoded 5' primer and a J-beta primer mix, a second PCR was run for about 6 to 11 cycles. All cDNA molecules were each tagged by a template-switch adaptor with 12 random nucleotides. TCRdb reprocessed the 5' RACE reads via MiXCR and lists one record per CDR3 protein. The repertoire includes over 300,000 distinct CDR3 sequences, 45% to 65% of them detected once, and under 65% sits in the top ten. The donors, healthy Caucasians from Russia, were aged roughly 6 to 90.

Sequencing was done on a sample of blood. V gene TRBV20-1 combines with J gene TRBJ2-7; D might be TRBD2 (6 bases). The TCR originated in a man in his 60s in good health. In DNA form, the CDR3 reads TGCAGTGCTAGGGGGGAGGCTCGCTCCTACGAGCAGTACTTC. This gives the protein CSARGEARSYEQYF.